This entry concerns a single TCR beta chain. Clones were sequenced by immunoSEQ multiplex PCR, and TCRdb holds only the in-frame ones, with some missing. This repertoire shows some 120,000 clones, over 75% found once; its top ten account for roughly 1.2%. The sample is drawn from a study of blood T cell repertoires in COVID-19. This CDR3 is 16 amino acids long. Per germline, CDR1 SGHTA and CDR2 FQGNSA. Trimming took 4 bases from V and 5 from J, leaving 15 bases between them. The V call is TRBV7-2, the J call TRBJ1-6, with D maybe TRBD1 (6 bases). Sequencing used peripheral blood. The clonotype was recovered from a woman of 80 years or more with acute or convalescent COVID-19. The CDR3 bases are TGTGCCAGCAGCTCGGCAGGGGCCGCTCATAATTCACCCCTCCACTTT. As protein: CASSSAGAAHNSPLHF.